A selection of T cell receptor beta chains follows, all from one sample in a study of cytomegalovirus exposure and HLA in healthy donors. Clones were read by immunoSEQ multiplex PCR, and TCRdb kept only the in-frame ones, dropping some. The data contain 170,000 or so clones, around 82% of them singletons. The sequenced sample was PBMCs. Every receptor here comes from a man aged 55 to 70 in good health and CMV-seronegative. The CDR3 runs from the conserved cysteine through the conserved F or W. The D gene is left open where the match is weak. Size values are once, few and many counts, or a class for expanded clones, and some rows have none.

cdr3_nt,cdr3_aa,j_call,clone_size,d_call,v_call
TGTGCCAGCAGCTTAGCGGGACTAGCGGGAGTCGGAAGAGGAGAGACCCAGTACTTC,CASSLAGLAGVGRGETQYF,TRBJ2-5,NA,TRBD2,TRBV7-2
TGCGCCAGCAGCGACTCTACTAGCGGGAGTTACAATGAGCAGTTCTTC,CASSDSTSGSYNEQFF,TRBJ2-1,few,TRBD2,TRBV5-1
TGTGCCAGCAGCTTAGGACAGGGACATGGGGCCAACGTCCTGACTTTC,CASSLGQGHGANVLTF,TRBJ2-6,NA,TRBD1,TRBV7-2
TGCGCCAGCAGTCCCCTGTCTGCGGCCGGGGAGCTGTTTTTT,CASSPLSAAGELFF,TRBJ2-2,few,NA,TRBV4-3
TGTGCCAGCAGCGTAGGCGGGGGGGCAACAGATACGCAGTATTTT,CASSVGGGATDTQYF,TRBJ2-3,NA,TRBD2,TRBV9
TGTGCCAGCGGATCGGGACTAGAAGACATTCAGCACTTC,CASGSGLEDIQHF,TRBJ2-4,NA,TRBD2,TRBV6-5
TGTGCCAGCAGCGCCGGGACAGGGGGATTGGTGGAGACCCAGTACTTC,CASSAGTGGLVETQYF,TRBJ2-5,NA,TRBD1,TRBV9
TGTGCCAGCAGCTCCCTCTACGAGCAGTACTTC,CASSSLYEQYF,TRBJ2-7,once,NA,TRBV6-5
TGTGCTAGTGGTTTGCCGCCCTCTCAGGGGCTTAACTATGGCTACACCTTC,CASGLPPSQGLNYGYTF,TRBJ1-2,NA,NA,TRBV12-5
TGTGCCAGCAGCCCCTCCCGGGACAGGGTTTTCTACGAGCAGTACTTC,CASSPSRDRVFYEQYF,TRBJ2-7,NA,TRBD1,TRBV13
TGTGCCAGCAGCTTCGGCGGGGGGGCGGGGGAGCAGTACTTC,CASSFGGGAGEQYF,TRBJ2-7,NA,TRBD2,TRBV11-3
TGTGCCAGTAGTATGGGACTAGCTTACGAGCAGTACTTC,CASSMGLAYEQYF,TRBJ2-7,NA,TRBD2,TRBV19
TGTGCCATCAGCGCTGGACAGGGAGGTGAAAAACTGTTTTTT,CAISAGQGGEKLFF,TRBJ1-4,NA,TRBD1,TRBV10-3
TGTGCCAGCAGCCGATCGGGGTCCCGCTATGGCTACACCTTC,CASSRSGSRYGYTF,TRBJ1-2,NA,NA,TRBV7-8
TGTGCCAGCAGCCCACTGACAGGGAGCTCCTACAATGAGCAGTTCTTC,CASSPLTGSSYNEQFF,TRBJ2-1,few,TRBD1,TRBV7-9
TGTGCCAGCAGTTACGAGGCAGGGCCTAGGGAGACCCAGTACTTC,CASSYEAGPRETQYF,TRBJ2-5,few,NA,TRBV6-6
TGTGCCAGCAGCCGGACACAGAACACTGAAGCTTTCTTT,CASSRTQNTEAFF,TRBJ1-1,NA,NA,TRBV6-4
TGCGTCAGCAGCTCATGGACTCAAAGCCACACTGAAGCTTTCTTT,CVSSSWTQSHTEAFF,TRBJ1-1,NA,NA,TRBV5-1
TGCAGCGTTGGACAGGGAGCGAATCAGCCCCAGCATTTT,CSVGQGANQPQHF,TRBJ1-5,NA,TRBD1,TRBV29-1
TGCGCCAGCAGCTTGGCACTAGAGGCCGGGGAGCTGTTTTTT,CASSLALEAGELFF,TRBJ2-2,few,NA,TRBV5-1
TGTGCCAGCAGCCCCCGACTAGCCGGGACCCAGTACTTC,CASSPRLAGTQYF,TRBJ2-5,NA,TRBD2,TRBV11-2
TGTGCCAGCAGTGTCCGGGAGGCAGAAGCTTTCTTT,CASSVREAEAFF,TRBJ1-1,NA,NA,TRBV2
TGTGCCAGCAGTTCTTACACCGGGACAGGGGAATACGAGCAGTACTTC,CASSSYTGTGEYEQYF,TRBJ2-7,NA,TRBD1,TRBV27
TGTGCCAGCAGCTTAGCGCCCGGGAGAGGTGGCGGGGAGCTGTTTTTT,CASSLAPGRGGGELFF,TRBJ2-2,NA,NA,TRBV7-6
TGCGCCAGCAGCGTGACTAGTGCTTATGAGCAGTTCTTC,CASSVTSAYEQFF,TRBJ2-1,once,NA,TRBV5-1
TGCGCCAGCAGCTTGGACAGGAACTATGGCTACACCTTC,CASSLDRNYGYTF,TRBJ1-2,NA,NA,TRBV5-1
TGTGCCAGTAGTCGGACAGGGGAAGAGGGGCAGCCCCAGCATTTT,CASSRTGEEGQPQHF,TRBJ1-5,NA,TRBD1,TRBV19
TGTGCCAGCAGCTTAGCGGGGGACTTTGCTGGAAACACCATATATTTT,CASSLAGDFAGNTIYF,TRBJ1-3,NA,NA,TRBV7-9
TGTGCCAGCAGCCTTAGCGGAAGCACAGATACGCAGTATTTT,CASSLSGSTDTQYF,TRBJ2-3,NA,NA,TRBV7-3
TGCAGCGTTGGTGGCAGCTCCTACGAGCAGTACTTC,CSVGGSSYEQYF,TRBJ2-7,NA,NA,TRBV29-1
TGTGCCAGCAGCTTAGAGGGGATGGGTAGCGGGGCCTCGGAGACCCAGTACTTC,CASSLEGMGSGASETQYF,TRBJ2-5,NA,TRBD2,TRBV13
TGTGCCAGCAGTCCACGACAGGGTAGTGAGGAGACCCAGTACTTC,CASSPRQGSEETQYF,TRBJ2-5,NA,TRBD1,TRBV2
TGTGCCAGCAGGACTCTAGGAGGGCTAGCTAGCACAGATACGCAGTATTTT,CASRTLGGLASTDTQYF,TRBJ2-3,NA,NA,TRBV27
TGTGCCAGCTCGTGGGGGGGGCAAGGCGAGCAGTACTTC,CASSWGGQGEQYF,TRBJ2-7,NA,NA,TRBV6-1
TGTGCCAGCAGCTTGCCCACAGCTAACACTGAAGCTTTCTTT,CASSLPTANTEAFF,TRBJ1-1,NA,NA,TRBV5-4
TGTGCCAGCAGCCAAGAGGAGGGCAGCTATTCACCCCTCCACTTT,CASSQEEGSYSPLHF,TRBJ1-6,NA,NA,TRBV4-2
TGTGCCAGTAGTAAAGGACAGGGGATTAGTCAGCCCCAGCATTTT,CASSKGQGISQPQHF,TRBJ1-5,NA,TRBD1,TRBV19
TGTGCCAGCAGCTCGGGGCGTGGGGGCGCAGAGAACACTGAAGCTTTCTTT,CASSSGRGGAENTEAFF,TRBJ1-1,NA,NA,TRBV5-4
TGTGCCAGCAGCCGCCGGGAAATAGCGGGACACACAGATACGCAGTATTTT,CASSRREIAGHTDTQYF,TRBJ2-3,NA,TRBD2,TRBV13
TGTGCCATCAGTTATGACAGGGCGGTTTTGGAGACCCAGTACTTC,CAISYDRAVLETQYF,TRBJ2-5,once,TRBD1,TRBV10-3
TGTGCCAGTAGTATATCGGGACTAGCGGGGGTGCTCAATGAGCAGTTCTTC,CASSISGLAGVLNEQFF,TRBJ2-1,NA,TRBD2,TRBV19
TGTGCCAGCAGCGGGACTGCTACCGGGGAGCTGTTTTTT,CASSGTATGELFF,TRBJ2-2,few,NA,TRBV6-5
TGTGCCAGCTCACAAGGGACAGGGGGCAGTACTGAAGCTTTCTTT,CASSQGTGGSTEAFF,TRBJ1-1,once,TRBD1,TRBV18
TGTGCCAGTGCGACAGGGTCGGGCCGCTACGAGCAGTACTTC,CASATGSGRYEQYF,TRBJ2-7,NA,TRBD1,TRBV19
TGTGCCAGCAGCGTAGGGGTGGGAGTAGAGACCCAGTACTTC,CASSVGVGVETQYF,TRBJ2-5,few,NA,TRBV9
TGTGCCAGCAGCTTCGGACAGGGGAGGGACGGCTACACCTTC,CASSFGQGRDGYTF,TRBJ1-2,few,TRBD1,TRBV5-4
TGTGCCAGCAGCCCCCTAGACTATCACCACACCGGGGAGCTGTTTTTT,CASSPLDYHHTGELFF,TRBJ2-2,NA,NA,TRBV7-9
TGTGCCAGAAGCCATACAGGGGGCGACCTCTCTGGGGCCAACGTCCTGACTTTC,CARSHTGGDLSGANVLTF,TRBJ2-6,NA,TRBD1,TRBV5-3